Listed below are T cell receptor beta chains from one sample, sequenced in a study of CD8+CD57+ T cells in acquired aplastic anemia. From the reads, TCRdb called clonotypes with MiXCR, one entry per CDR3 protein. The table shows just over 200,000 distinct CDR3 sequences, with 55% to 65% occurring only once. The sample was sorted CD4+, CD8+, or CD8+CD57+ T cells (not recorded which) from PBMCs. The receptors were sampled from a human donor with aplastic anemia. Both conserved end residues are part of each CDR3. The D gene is left open where the match is weak.

d_gene	v_gene	j_gene	CDR3aa
TRBD1	TRBV7-2	TRBJ1-6	CASSTPTGQNSPLHF
TRBD1	TRBV24-1	TRBJ2-3	CATSTGTGNTFGTDTQYF
.	TRBV29-1	TRBJ2-7	CSVEGGFSYEQYF
.	TRBV2	TRBJ2-3	CASSVSTDTQYF
.	TRBV2	TRBJ2-3	CASKPGEITDTQYF
TRBD1	TRBV7-9	TRBJ2-1	CASNLGQGLNEQFF
TRBD1	TRBV7-9	TRBJ1-6	CASSLGQGGFLALHF
.	TRBV11-1	TRBJ1-2	CASGGVNYGYTF
TRBD2	TRBV7-9	TRBJ2-5	CASSLGTGRETQYF
.	TRBV10-3	TRBJ1-1	CASSLQGYQPQHFGPTNTEAFF
.	TRBV7-9	TRBJ2-6	CASSLGANVLTF
.	TRBV5-1	TRBJ1-1	CASTEGVNTEAFF
.	TRBV7-6	TRBJ1-2	CASSSAGDGYTF
.	TRBV14	TRBJ1-4	CASSLPGYEQGGEKLFF
TRBD2	TRBV20-1	TRBJ2-7	CSATGRLAGPYEQYF
TRBD2	TRBV19	TRBJ2-7	CASSFELAGGTYEQYF
.	TRBV7-9	TRBJ2-7	CASGLGTYEQYF
TRBD1	TRBV6-1	TRBJ1-2	CASSTTDRANYGYTF
TRBD1	TRBV2	TRBJ2-5	CASSDDRDETQYF
TRBD1	TRBV10-3	TRBJ2-3	CAIKRGRDTDTQYF
TRBD1	TRBV20-1	TRBJ2-7	CSAREGQGTYEQYF
.	TRBV24-1	TRBJ2-1	CATSDSQRNEQFF